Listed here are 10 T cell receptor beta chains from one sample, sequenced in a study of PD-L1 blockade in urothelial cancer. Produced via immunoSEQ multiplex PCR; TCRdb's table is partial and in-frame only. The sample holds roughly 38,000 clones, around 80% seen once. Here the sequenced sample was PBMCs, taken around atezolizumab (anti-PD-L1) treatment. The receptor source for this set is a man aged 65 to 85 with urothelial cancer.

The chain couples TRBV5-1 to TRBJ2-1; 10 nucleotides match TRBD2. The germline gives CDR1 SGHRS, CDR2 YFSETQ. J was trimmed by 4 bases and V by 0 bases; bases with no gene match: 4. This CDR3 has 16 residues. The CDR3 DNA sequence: TGCGCCAGCAGCTTGGAGGCTAGCGGGGGTTACAATGAGCAGTTCTTC. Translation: CASSLEASGGYNEQFF.

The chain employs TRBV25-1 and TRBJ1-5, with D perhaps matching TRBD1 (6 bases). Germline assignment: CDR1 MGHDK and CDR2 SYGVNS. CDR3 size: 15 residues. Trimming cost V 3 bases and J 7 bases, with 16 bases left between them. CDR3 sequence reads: CASSDKSGVGQPQHF. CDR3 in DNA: TGTGCCAGCAGTGACAAATCAGGGGTCGGCCAGCCCCAGCATTTT.

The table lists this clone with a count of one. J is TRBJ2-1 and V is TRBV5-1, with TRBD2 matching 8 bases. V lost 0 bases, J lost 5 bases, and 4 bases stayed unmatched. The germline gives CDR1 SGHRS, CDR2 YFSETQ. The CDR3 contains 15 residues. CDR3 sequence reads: CASSLALAGNNEQFF. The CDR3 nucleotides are TGCGCCAGCAGCTTGGCGCTAGCGGGTAACAATGAGCAGTTCTTC.

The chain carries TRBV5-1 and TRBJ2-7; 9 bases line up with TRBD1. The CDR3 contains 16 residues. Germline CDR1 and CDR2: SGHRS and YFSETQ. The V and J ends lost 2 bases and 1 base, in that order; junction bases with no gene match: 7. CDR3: CASSLGPGQGSYEQYF. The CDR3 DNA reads TGCGCCAGCAGCTTAGGGCCGGGACAGGGTTCCTACGAGCAGTACTTC. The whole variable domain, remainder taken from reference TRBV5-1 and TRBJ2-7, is KAGVTQTPRYLIKTRGQQVTLSCSPISGHRSVSWYQQTPGQGLQFLFEYFSETQRNKGNFPGRFSGRQFSNSRSEMNVSTLELGDSALYLCASSLGPGQGSYEQYFGPGTRLTVT.

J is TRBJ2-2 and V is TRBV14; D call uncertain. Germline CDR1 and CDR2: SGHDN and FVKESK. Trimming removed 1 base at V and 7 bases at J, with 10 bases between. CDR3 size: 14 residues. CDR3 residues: CASSQVLVGGELFF. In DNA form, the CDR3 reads TGTGCCAGCAGCCAAGTTCTAGTAGGCGGGGAGCTGTTTTTT.

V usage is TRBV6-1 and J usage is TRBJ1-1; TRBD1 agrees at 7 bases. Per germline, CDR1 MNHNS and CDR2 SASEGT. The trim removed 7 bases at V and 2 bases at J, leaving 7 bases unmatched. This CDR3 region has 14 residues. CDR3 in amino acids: CASTLDRTNTEAFF. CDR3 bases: TGTGCCAGCACCCTGGACAGGACCAACACTGAAGCTTTCTTT.

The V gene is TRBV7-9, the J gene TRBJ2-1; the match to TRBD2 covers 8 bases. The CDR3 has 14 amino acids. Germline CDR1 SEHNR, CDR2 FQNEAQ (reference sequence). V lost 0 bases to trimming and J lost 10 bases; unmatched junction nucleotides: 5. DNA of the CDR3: TGTGCCAGCAGCTTAGCGGTGGCGGGAGGAGAGCAGTTCTTC. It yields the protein CASSLAVAGGEQFF.

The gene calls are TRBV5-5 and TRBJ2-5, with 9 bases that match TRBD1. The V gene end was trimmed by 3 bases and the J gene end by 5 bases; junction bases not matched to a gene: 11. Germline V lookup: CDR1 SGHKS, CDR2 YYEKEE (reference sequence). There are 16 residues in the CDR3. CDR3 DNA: TGTGCCAGCAGCTCCGGGACAGGGTTCGGGTTTGAGACCCAGTACTTC. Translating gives CASSSGTGFGFETQYF.

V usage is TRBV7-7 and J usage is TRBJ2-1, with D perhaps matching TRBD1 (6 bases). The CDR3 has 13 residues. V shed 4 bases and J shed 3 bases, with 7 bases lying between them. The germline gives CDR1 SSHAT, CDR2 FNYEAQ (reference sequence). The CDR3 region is CASSSTGYNEQFF. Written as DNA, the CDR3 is TGTGCCAGCAGCTCGACAGGCTACAATGAGCAGTTCTTC.

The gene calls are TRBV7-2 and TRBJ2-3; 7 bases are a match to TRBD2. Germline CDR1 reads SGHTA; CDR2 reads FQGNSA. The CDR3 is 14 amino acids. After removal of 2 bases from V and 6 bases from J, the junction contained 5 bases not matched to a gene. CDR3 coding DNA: TGTGCCAGCAGCTTATCACGGGAGGCCGATACGCAGTATTTT. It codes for CASSLSREADTQYF.